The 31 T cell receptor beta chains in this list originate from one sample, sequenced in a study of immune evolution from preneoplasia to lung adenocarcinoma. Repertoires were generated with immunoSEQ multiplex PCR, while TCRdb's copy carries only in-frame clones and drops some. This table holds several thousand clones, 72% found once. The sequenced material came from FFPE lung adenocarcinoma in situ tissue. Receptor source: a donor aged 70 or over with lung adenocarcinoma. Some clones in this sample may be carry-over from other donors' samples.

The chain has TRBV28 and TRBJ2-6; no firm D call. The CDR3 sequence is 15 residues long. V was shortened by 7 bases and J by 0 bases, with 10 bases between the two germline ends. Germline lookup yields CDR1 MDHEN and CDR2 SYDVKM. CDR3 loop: CASKDGPSGANVLTF. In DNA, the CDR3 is TGTGCCAGCAAGGATGGACCCTCTGGGGCCAACGTCCTGACTTTC.

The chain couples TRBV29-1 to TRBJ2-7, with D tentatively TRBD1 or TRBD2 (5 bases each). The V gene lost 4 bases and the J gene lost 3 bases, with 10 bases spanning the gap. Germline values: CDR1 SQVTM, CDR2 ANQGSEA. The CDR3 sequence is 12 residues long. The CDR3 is CSVVRDGYEQYF. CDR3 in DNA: TGCAGCGTTGTTAGGGACGGCTACGAGCAGTACTTC.

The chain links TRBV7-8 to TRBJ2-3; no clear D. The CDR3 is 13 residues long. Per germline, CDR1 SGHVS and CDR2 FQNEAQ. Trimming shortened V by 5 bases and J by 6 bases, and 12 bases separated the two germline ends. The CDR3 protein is CASSPPRLDTQYF. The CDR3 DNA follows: TGTGCCAGCAGCCCCCCAAGGTTGGATACGCAGTATTTT.

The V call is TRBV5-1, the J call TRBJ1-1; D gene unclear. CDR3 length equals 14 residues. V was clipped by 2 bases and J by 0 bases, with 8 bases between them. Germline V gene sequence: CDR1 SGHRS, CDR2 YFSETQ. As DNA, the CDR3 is TGCGCCAGCAGCTTAGGCAGTATGAACACTGAAGCTTTCTTT. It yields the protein CASSLGSMNTEAFF.

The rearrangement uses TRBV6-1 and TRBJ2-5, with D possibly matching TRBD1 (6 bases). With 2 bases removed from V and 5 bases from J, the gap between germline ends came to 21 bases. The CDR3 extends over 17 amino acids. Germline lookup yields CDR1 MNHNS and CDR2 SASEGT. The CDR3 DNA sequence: TGTGCCAGCAGTGAAAACAGGGTGAGGTCTACGGGGGAGACCCAGTACTTC. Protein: CASSENRVRSTGETQYF.

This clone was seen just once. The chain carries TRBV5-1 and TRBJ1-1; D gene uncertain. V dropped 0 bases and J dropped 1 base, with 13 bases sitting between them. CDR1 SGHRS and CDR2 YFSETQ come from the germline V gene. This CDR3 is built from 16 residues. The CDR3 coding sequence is TGCGCCAGCAGCTTGGAGCCAGGAGAGGGGAACACTGAAGCTTTCTTT. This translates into CASSLEPGEGNTEAFF. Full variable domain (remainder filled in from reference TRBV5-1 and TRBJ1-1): KAGVTQTPRYLIKTRGQQVTLSCSPISGHRSVSWYQQTPGQGLQFLFEYFSETQRNKGNFPGRFSGRQFSNSRSEMNVSTLELGDSALYLCASSLEPGEGNTEAFFGQGTRLTVV.

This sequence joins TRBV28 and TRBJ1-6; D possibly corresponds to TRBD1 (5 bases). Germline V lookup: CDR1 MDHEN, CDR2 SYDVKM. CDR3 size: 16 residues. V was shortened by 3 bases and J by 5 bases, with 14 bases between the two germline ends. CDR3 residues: CASSLIRLGDNSPLHF. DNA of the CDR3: TGTGCCAGCAGTTTGATCCGGTTGGGGGATAATTCACCCCTCCACTTT. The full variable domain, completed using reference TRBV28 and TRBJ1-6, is DVKVTQSSRYLVKRTGEKVFLECVQDMDHENMFWYRQDPGLGLRLIYFSYDVKMKEKGDIPEGYSVSREKKERFSLILESASTNQTSMYLCASSLIRLGDNSPLHFGNGTRLTVT.

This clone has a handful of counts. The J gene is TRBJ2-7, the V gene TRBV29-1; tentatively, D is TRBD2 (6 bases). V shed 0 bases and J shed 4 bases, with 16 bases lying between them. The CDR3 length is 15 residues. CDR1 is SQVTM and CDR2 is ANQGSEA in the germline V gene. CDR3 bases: TGCAGCGTTGAAGATCGGAGGGGTGGAGGTTACGAGCAGTACTTC. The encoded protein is CSVEDRRGGGYEQYF.

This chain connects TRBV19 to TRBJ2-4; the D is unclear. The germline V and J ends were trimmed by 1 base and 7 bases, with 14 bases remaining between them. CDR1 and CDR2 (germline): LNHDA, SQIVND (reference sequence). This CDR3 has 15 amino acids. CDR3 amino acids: CASSIGGSKRNIQYF. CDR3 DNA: TGTGCCAGTAGTATAGGCGGCAGTAAAAGGAACATTCAGTACTTC.

The CDR3 DNA reads TGCGCCAGCAGCTTGAACGGTGCCCGGAGTCCTTCCTACAATGAGCAGTTCTTC. Its protein product is CASSLNGARSPSYNEQFF. This chain links TRBV5-1 with TRBJ2-1; D call uncertain. Germline V gives CDR1 SGHRS, CDR2 YFSETQ. Deletions cut 1 base from V and 1 base from J, with 18 bases between. This CDR3 is built from 18 residues.

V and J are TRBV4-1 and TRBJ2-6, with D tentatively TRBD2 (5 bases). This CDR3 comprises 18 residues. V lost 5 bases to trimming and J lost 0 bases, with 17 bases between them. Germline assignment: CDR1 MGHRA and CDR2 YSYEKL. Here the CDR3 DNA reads TGCGCCAGCAGCACCGGGTGGTGGGAGAGCTCTGGGGCCAACGTCCTGACTTTC. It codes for CASSTGWWESSGANVLTF.

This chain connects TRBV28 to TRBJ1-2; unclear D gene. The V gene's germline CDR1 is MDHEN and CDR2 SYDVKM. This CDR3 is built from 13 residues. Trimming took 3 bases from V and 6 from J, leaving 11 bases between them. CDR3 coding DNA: TGTGCCAGCAGTTTTTTTGGGAGAAATGGCTACACCTTC. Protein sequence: CASSFFGRNGYTF.

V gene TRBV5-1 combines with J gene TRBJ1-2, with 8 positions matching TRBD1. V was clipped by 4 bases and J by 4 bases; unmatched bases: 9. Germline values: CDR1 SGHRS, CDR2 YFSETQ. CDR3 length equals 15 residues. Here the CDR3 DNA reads TGCGCCAGCAGCCCAGGGGGCGCATCCAGCTATGGCTACACCTTC. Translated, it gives CASSPGGASSYGYTF.

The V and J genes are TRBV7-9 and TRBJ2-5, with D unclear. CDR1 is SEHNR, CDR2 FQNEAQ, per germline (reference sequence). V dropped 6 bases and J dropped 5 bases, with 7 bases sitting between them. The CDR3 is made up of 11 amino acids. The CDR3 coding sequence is TGTGCCAGCAGATATGGGGAGACCCAGTACTTC. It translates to CASRYGETQYF.

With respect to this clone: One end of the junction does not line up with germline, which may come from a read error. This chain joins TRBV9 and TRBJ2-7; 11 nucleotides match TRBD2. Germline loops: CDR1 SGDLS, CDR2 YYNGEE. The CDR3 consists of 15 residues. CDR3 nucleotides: TGTGTCAGCAGCGAAGGACTAGCGGGCCCCTACGAGCAGTACTTC. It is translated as CVSSEGLAGPYEQYF.

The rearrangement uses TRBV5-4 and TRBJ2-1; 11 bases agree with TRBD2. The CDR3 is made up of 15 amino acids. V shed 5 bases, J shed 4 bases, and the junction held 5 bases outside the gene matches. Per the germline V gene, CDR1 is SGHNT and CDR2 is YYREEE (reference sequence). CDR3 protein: CASRGGLADYNEQFF. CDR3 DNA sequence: TGTGCCAGCAGAGGGGGACTAGCGGATTACAATGAGCAGTTCTTC.

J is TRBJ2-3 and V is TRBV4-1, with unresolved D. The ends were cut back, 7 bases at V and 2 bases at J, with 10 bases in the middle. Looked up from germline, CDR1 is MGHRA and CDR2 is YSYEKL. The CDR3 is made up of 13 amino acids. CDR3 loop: CASTGRVTDTQYF. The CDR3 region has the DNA TGCGCCAGCACCGGTCGAGTCACAGATACGCAGTATTTT.

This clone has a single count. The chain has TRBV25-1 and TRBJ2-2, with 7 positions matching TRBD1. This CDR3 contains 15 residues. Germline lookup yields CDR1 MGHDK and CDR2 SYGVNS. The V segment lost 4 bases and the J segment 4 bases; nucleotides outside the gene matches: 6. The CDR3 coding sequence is TGTGCCAGCAGTGTTGTGGACAGGACCACCGGGGAGCTGTTTTTT. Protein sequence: CASSVVDRTTGELFF.

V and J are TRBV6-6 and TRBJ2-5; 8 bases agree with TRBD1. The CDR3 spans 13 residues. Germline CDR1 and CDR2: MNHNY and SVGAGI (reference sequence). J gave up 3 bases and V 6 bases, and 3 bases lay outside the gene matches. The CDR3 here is CASRQTGEETQYF. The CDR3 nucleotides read TGTGCCAGCAGACAGACAGGGGAAGAGACCCAGTACTTC.

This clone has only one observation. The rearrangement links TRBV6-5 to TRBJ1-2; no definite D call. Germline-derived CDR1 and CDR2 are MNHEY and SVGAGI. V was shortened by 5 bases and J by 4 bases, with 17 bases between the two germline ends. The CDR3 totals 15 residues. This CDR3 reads CASSIAPVGSYGYTF. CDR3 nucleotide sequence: TGTGCCAGCAGTATAGCTCCGGTGGGGAGCTATGGCTACACCTTC.

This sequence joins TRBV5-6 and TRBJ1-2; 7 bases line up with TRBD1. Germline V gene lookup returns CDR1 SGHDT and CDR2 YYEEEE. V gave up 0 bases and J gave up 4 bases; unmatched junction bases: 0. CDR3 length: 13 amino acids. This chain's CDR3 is CASSLGDSYGYTF. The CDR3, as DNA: TGTGCCAGCAGCTTGGGGGACAGCTATGGCTACACCTTC.

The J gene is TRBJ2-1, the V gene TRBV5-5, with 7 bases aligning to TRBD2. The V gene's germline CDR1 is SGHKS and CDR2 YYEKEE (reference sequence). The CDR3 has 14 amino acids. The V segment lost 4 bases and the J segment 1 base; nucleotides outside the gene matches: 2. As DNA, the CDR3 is TGTGCCAGCAGCCCGGGGGGTTCCTACAATGAGCAGTTCTTC. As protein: CASSPGGSYNEQFF.

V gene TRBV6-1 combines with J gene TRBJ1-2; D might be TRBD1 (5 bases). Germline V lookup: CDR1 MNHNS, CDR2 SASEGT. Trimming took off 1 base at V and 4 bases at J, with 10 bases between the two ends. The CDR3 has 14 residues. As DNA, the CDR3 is TGTGCCAGCAGTGAAGGGGGGTGGGGCTATGGCTACACCTTC. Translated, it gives CASSEGGWGYGYTF.

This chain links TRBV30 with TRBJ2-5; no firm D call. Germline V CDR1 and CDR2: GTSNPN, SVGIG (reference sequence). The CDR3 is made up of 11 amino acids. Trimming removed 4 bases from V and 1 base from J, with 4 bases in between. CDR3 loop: CAWTAQETQYF. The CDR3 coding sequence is TGTGCCTGGACAGCCCAAGAGACCCAGTACTTC.

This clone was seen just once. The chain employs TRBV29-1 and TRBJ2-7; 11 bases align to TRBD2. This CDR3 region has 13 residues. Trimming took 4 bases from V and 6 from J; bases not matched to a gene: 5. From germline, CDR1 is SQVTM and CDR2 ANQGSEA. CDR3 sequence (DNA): TGCAGCGTTGGACTAGCGGGATCCGGCGAGCAGTACTTC. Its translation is CSVGLAGSGEQYF.

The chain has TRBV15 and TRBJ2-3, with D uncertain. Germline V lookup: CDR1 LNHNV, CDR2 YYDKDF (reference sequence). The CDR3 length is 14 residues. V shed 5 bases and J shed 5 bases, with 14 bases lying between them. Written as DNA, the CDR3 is TGTGCCACCAGCGGCTTTTCAAACATAGATACGCAGTATTTT. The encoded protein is CATSGFSNIDTQYF. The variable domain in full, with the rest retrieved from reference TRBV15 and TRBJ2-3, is DAMVIQNPRYQVTQFGKPVTLSCSQTLNHNVMYWYQQKSSQAPKLLFHYYDKDFNNEADTPDNFQSRRPNTSFCFLDIRSPGLGDTAMYLCATSGFSNIDTQYFGPGTRLTVL.

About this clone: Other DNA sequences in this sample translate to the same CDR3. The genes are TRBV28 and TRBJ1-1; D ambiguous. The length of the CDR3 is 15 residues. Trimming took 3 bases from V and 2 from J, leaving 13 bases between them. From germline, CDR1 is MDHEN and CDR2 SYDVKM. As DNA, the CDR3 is TGTGCCAGCAGTTTGGCCGGGCCAAGAAACACTGAAGCTTTCTTT. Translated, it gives CASSLAGPRNTEAFF.

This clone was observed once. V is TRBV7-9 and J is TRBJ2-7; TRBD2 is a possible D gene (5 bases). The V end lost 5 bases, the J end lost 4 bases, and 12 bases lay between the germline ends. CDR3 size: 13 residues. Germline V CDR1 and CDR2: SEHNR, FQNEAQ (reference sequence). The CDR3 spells CASSHPEEYEQYF. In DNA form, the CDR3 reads TGTGCCAGCAGCCATCCGGAGGAGTACGAGCAGTACTTC.

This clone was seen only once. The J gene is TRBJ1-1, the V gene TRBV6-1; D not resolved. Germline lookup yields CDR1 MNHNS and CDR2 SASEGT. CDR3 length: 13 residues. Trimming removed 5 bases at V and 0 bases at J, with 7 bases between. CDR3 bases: TGTGCCAGCAGTTCCCTCTTGAACACTGAAGCTTTCTTT. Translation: CASSSLLNTEAFF.

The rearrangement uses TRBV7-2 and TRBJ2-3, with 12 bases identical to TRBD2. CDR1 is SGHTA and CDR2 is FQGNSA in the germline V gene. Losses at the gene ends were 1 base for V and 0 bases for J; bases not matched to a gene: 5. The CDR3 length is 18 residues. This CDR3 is CASSLDLAGGHSTDTQYF. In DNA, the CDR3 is TGTGCCAGCAGCTTAGACCTAGCGGGGGGGCATAGCACAGATACGCAGTATTTT. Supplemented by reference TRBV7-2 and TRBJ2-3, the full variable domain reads GAGVSQSPSNKVTEKGKDVELRCDPISGHTALYWYRQSLGQGLEFLIYFQGNSAPDKSGLPSDRFSAERTGGSVSTLTIQRTQQEDSAVYLCASSLDLAGGHSTDTQYFGPGTRLTVL.

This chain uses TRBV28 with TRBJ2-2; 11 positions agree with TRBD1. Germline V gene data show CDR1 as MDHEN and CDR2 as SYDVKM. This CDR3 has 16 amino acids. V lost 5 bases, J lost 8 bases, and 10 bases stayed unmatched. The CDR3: CASSGPGTGGLGELFF. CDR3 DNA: TGTGCCAGCAGTGGCCCCGGGACAGGGGGTCTTGGGGAGCTGTTTTTT.